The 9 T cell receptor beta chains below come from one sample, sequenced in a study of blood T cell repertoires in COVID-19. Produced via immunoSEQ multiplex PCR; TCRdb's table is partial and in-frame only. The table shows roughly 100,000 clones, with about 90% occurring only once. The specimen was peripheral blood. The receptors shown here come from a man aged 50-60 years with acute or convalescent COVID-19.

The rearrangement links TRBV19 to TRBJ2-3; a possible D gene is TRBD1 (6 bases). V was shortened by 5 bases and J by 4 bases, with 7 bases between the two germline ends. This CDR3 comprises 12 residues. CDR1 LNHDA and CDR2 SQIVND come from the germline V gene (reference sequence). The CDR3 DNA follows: TGTGCCAGTAGTGAGGGGGCAGATACGCAGTATTTT. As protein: CASSEGADTQYF. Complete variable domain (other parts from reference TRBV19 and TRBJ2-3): DGGITQSPKYLFRKEGQNVTLSCEQNLNHDAMYWYRQDPGQGLRLIYYSQIVNDFQKGDIAEGYSVSREKKESFPLTVTSAQKNPTAFYLCASSEGADTQYFGPGTRLTVL.

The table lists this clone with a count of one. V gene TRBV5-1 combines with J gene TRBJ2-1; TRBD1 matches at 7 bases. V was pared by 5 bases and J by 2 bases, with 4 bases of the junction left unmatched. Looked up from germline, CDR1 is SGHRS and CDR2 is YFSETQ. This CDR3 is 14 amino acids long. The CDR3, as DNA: TGCGCCAGCAGTCGGGGACAGACCTACAATGAGCAGTTCTTC. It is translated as CASSRGQTYNEQFF.

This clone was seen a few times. CDR3 DNA sequence: TGTGCCAGCAGCTTGGGGGTTGGGCTAGCGGGGCGTACCGGGGAGCTGTTTTTT. This codes for CASSLGVGLAGRTGELFF. The rearrangement joins TRBV5-4 to TRBJ2-2, with TRBD2 matching 9 bases. Looked up from germline, CDR1 is SGHNT and CDR2 is YYREEE (reference sequence). The CDR3 runs to 18 residues. V was pared by 0 bases and J by 5 bases, with 11 bases of the junction left unmatched.

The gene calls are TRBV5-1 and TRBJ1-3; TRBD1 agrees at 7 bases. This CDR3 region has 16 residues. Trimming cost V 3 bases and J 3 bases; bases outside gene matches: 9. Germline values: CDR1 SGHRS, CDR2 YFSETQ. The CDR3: CASSSRQGLSGNTIYF. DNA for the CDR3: TGCGCCAGCAGCTCCCGACAGGGATTGAGTGGAAACACCATATATTTT. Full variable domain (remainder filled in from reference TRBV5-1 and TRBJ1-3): KAGVTQTPRYLIKTRGQQVTLSCSPISGHRSVSWYQQTPGQGLQFLFEYFSETQRNKGNFPGRFSGRQFSNSRSEMNVSTLELGDSALYLCASSSRQGLSGNTIYFGEGSWLTVV.

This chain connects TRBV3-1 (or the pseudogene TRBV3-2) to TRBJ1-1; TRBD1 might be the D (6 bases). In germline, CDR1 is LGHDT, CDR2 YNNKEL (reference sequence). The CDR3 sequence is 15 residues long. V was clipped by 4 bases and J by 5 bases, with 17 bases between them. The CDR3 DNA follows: TGTGCCAGCAGCCCAAGCGCGGGGGCGTCGACTGAAGCTTTCTTT. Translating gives CASSPSAGASTEAFF.

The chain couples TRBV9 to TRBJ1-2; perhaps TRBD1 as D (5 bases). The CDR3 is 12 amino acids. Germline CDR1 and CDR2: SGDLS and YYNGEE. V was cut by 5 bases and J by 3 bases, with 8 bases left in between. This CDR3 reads CASRGTYYGYTF. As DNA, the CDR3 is TGTGCCAGCAGGGGGACTTACTATGGCTACACCTTC.

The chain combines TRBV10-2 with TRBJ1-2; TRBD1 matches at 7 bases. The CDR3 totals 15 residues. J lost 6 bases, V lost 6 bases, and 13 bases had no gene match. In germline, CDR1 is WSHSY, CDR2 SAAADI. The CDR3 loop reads CASRETGKNQDGYTF. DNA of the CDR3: TGCGCCAGCAGGGAGACAGGGAAGAATCAGGATGGCTACACCTTC.

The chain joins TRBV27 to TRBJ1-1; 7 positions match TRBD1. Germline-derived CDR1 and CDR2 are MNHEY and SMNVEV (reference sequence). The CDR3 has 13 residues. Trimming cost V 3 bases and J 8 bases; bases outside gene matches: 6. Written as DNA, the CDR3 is TGTGCCAGCAGTTTTCGACAGGGAGGAGAAGCTTTCTTT. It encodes CASSFRQGGEAFF.

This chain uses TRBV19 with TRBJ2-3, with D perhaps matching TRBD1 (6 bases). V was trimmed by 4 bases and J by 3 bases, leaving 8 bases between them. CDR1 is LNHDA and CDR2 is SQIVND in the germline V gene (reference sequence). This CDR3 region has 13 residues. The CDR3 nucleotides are TGTGCCAGTAGTAATACAGGGACAGATACGCAGTATTTT. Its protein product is CASSNTGTDTQYF.